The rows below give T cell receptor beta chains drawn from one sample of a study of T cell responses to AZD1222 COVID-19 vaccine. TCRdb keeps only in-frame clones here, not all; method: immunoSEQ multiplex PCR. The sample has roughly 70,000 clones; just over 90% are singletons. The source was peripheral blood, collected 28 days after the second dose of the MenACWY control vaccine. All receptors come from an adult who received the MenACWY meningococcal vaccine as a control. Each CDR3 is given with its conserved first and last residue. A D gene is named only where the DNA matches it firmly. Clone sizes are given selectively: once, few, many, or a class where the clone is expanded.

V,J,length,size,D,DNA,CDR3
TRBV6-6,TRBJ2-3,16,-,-,TGTGCCAGCAGTTACCCCCTACTTTACGGAACAGATACGCAGTATTTT,CASSYPLLYGTDTQYF
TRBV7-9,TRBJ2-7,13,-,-,TGTGCCAGCAGCTTAACAGCATCCTACGAGCAGTACTTC,CASSLTASYEQYF
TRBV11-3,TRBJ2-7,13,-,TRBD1,TGTGCCGCAACAGGGGAATTAGCTGACGAGCAGTACTTC,CAATGELADEQYF
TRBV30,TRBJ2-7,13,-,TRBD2,TGTGCCTGGAGTGTACTAGCGTCGGACGAGCAGTACTTC,CAWSVLASDEQYF
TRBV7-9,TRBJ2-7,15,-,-,TGTGCCAGCAGCCCCCCTGGGACTCGATCCTACGAGCAGTACTTC,CASSPPGTRSYEQYF
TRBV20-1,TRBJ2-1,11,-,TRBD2,TGCAGTGAGGGGACTAGCGATGAGCAGTTCTTC,CSEGTSDEQFF
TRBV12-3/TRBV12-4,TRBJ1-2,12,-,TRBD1,TGTGCCAGCAGGGGGACAGGGGTAGGCTACACCTTC,CASRGTGVGYTF
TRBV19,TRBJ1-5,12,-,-,TGTGCCAGTAGTACCGGACCCCAGATGTATCATTTT,CASSTGPQMYHF
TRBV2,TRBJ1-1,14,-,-,TGTGCCAGCAGAGGCGACAGCTTGAACACTGAAGCTTTCTTT,CASRGDSLNTEAFF
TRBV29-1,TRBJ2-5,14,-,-,TGCAGCGTCGTTGGACCGAATACTAAAGAGACCCAGTACTTC,CSVVGPNTKETQYF
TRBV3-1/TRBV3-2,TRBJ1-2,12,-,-,TGTGCCAGCAGCCAACCGGGCCACGGCTACACCTTC,CASSQPGHGYTF
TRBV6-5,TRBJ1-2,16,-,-,TGTGCCAGCAGTTACACCACAGGGTTACGGGCCTATGGCTACACCTTC,CASSYTTGLRAYGYTF
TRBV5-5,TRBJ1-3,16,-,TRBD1,TGTGCCAGCAGCTTCAATCCAGGGGGTACAGGAAACACCATATATTTT,CASSFNPGGTGNTIYF
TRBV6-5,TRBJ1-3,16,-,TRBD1,TGTGCCAGCAGTTCCCTTACAGGGGCTGGAGGAAACACCATATATTTT,CASSSLTGAGGNTIYF
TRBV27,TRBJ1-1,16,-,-,TGTGCCAGCAGCCGAGGTTCTGGCCTCCGGGGCACTGAAGCTTTCTTT,CASSRGSGLRGTEAFF
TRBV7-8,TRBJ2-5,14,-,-,TGTGCCAGCAGCTTCGGCGCGGTACAAGAGACCCAGTACTTC,CASSFGAVQETQYF
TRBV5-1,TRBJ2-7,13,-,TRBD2,TGCGCCAGCAGCTCTCTGGGGAGGGACGAGCAGTACTTC,CASSSLGRDEQYF
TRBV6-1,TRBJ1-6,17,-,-,TGTGCCAGCAGTGAAGTTTGGGTCGGTCAAGCGAATTCACCCCTCCACTTT,CASSEVWVGQANSPLHF
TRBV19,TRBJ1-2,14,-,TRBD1,TGTGCCAGTAGCATGATGGGACAGCACTATGGCTACACCTTC,CASSMMGQHYGYTF
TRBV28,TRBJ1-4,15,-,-,TGTGCCAGCAGTTTGATTTCCAATCCTTCCGAAAAACTGTTTTTT,CASSLISNPSEKLFF
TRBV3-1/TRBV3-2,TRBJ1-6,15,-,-,TGTGCCAGCAGCCAAGGGGACCTCGGAATTTCACCCCTCCACTTT,CASSQGDLGISPLHF
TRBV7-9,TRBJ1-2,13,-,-,TGTGCCAGCAGCTTCGGAGGGGGCTATGGCTACACCTTC,CASSFGGGYGYTF
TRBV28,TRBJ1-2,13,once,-,TGTGCCAGCTTCACTCCGTCCTACTATGGCTACACCTTC,CASFTPSYYGYTF
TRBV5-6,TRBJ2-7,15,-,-,TGTGCCAGCAGCTATTCAACGGACCCTTCCTACGAGCAGTACTTC,CASSYSTDPSYEQYF
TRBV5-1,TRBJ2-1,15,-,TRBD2,TGCGCCAGCAGCTTGGCTAGCGGGAGCTACAATGAGCAGTTCTTC,CASSLASGSYNEQFF
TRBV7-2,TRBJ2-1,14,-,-,TGTGCCAGCAGCACGGAGAGGTCCTACAATGAGCAGTTCTTC,CASSTERSYNEQFF
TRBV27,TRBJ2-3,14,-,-,TGTGCCAGCAAATTAGGGGGGGGCACAGATACGCAGTATTTT,CASKLGGGTDTQYF
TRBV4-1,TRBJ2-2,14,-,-,TGCGCCAGCAGCCTAAATTCGAACACCGGGGAGCTGTTTTTT,CASSLNSNTGELFF
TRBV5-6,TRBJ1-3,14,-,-,TGTGCCAGCAGCTGGGGGGGAGCTGGAAACACCATATATTTT,CASSWGGAGNTIYF
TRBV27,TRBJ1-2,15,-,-,TGTGCCAGCAGTCCTGCTACTCGGGGTCCCCATGGCTACACCTTC,CASSPATRGPHGYTF
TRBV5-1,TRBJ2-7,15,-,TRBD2,TGCGCCAGCAGCTTGGGACTAGCGGGAGTATACGAGCAGTACTTC,CASSLGLAGVYEQYF
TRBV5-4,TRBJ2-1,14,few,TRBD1,TGTGCCACCTCCCGGGACAGGACCTACAATGAGCAGTTCTTC,CATSRDRTYNEQFF
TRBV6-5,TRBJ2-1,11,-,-,TGTGCCAGCACCCTCGGGGGTGAGCAGTTCTTC,CASTLGGEQFF
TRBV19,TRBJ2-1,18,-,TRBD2,TGTGCCAGTAGTTCCGACTCTGGGTTCAGCGGGGTCAACAATGAGCAGTTCTTC,CASSSDSGFSGVNNEQFF
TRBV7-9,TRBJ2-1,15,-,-,TGTGCCAGCAGCTCCGGACGGGGGTCCTACAATGAGCAGTTCTTC,CASSSGRGSYNEQFF
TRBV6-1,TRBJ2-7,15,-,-,TGTGCCAGCAGTGAAAGTGGGACGGTCTCCTACGAGCAGTACTTC,CASSESGTVSYEQYF
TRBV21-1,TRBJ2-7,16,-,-,TGTGCCAGCACCACGCGACTGGGACACGACTTATACGAGCAGTACTTC,CASTTRLGHDLYEQYF
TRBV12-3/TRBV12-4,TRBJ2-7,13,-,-,TGTGCCAGCAGTTTCAGGGGGGGTTACGAGCAGTACTTC,CASSFRGGYEQYF
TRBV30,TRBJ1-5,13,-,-,TGTGCCTGGAGCGGAGGAGACAATCAGCCCCAGCATTTT,CAWSGGDNQPQHF
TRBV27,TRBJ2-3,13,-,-,TGTGCCAGCACACGGGAATCGACAGATACGCAGTATTTT,CASTRESTDTQYF
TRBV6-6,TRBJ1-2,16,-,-,TGTGCCAGCAGTTACCCGATATCGGACTTATTTAAGGGCTACACCTTC,CASSYPISDLFKGYTF
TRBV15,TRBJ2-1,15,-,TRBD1,TGTGCCACCAGCATCGACAGGGGGGGATCCAATGAGCAGTTCTTC,CATSIDRGGSNEQFF
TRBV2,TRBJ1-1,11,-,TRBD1,TGTGCCAGCAAGGGGGCGGTTGAAGCTTTCTTT,CASKGAVEAFF
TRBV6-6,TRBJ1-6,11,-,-,TGTGCCAGCCCGAGGAGTTCACCCCTCCACTTT,CASPRSSPLHF
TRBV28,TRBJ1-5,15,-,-,TGTGCCAGCAGTTTGGGCACGGGGGACAATCAGCCCCAGCATTTT,CASSLGTGDNQPQHF
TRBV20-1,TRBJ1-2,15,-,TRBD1,TGCAGTGCTAGTGAATCGACAGGGGGCTACTATGGCTACACCTTC,CSASESTGGYYGYTF
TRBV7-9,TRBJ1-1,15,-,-,TGTGCCAGCAGGGAGGGGTCCAGGGGGAACACTGAAGCTTTCTTT,CASREGSRGNTEAFF
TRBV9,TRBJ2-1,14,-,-,TGTGCCAGCAGCGCCCTGCTGACAGACAATGAGCAGTTCTTC,CASSALLTDNEQFF
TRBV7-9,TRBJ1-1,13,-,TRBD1,TGTGCCAGCAGCTGGGACAGGGACACTGAAGCTTTCTTT,CASSWDRDTEAFF
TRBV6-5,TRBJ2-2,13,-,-,TGTGCCAGCAGTTACTCGTATTCCGGGGAGCTGTTTTTT,CASSYSYSGELFF
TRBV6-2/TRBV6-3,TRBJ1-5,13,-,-,TGTGCCAGCAGTCAAGGGGCCAATCAGCCCCAGCATTTT,CASSQGANQPQHF